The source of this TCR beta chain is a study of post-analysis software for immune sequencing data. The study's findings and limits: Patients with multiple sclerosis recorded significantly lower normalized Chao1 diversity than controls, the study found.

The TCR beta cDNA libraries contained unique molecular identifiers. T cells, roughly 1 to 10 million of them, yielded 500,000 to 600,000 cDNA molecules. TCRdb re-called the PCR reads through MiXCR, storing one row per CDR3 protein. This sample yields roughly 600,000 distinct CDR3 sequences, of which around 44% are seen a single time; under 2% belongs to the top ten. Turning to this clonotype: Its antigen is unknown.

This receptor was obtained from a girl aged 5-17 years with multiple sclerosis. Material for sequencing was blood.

CDR3 region: CSVRGGQSYEQYF. CDR3 bases: TGCAGCGTCAGAGGCGGGCAGTCCTACGAGCAGTACTTC. This chain links TRBV29-1 with TRBJ2-7; D perhaps matches TRBD2 (5 bases). The V gene lost 6 bases and the J gene lost 1 base, with 13 bases spanning the gap. Germline CDR1 is SQVTM and CDR2 is ANQGSEA. This CDR3 is built from 13 residues.